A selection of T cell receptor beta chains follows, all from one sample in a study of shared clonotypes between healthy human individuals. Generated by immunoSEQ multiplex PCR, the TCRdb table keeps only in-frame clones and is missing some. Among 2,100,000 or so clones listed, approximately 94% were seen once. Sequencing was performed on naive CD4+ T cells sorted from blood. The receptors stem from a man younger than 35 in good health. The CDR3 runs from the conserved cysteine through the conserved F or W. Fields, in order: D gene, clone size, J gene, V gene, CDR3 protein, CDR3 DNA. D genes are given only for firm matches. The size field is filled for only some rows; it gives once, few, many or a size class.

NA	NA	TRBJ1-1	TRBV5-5	CASSLESRDTEAFF	TGTGCCAGCAGCTTGGAGAGCAGGGACACTGAAGCTTTCTTT
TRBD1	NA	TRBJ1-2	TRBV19	CASSMKEGQGNYGYTF	TGTGCCAGTAGTATGAAGGAGGGACAGGGCAACTATGGCTACACCTTC
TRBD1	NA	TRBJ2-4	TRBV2	CASSFDRAQNPSKNIQYF	TGTGCCAGCAGTTTTGACAGGGCCCAAAACCCCTCCAAAAACATTCAGTACTTC
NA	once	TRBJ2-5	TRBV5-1	CASSKEGSLENQYF	TGCGCCAGCAGCAAAGAGGGTTCTTTAGAGAACCAGTACTTC
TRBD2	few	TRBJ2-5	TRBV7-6	CASSLGPGTSGGEVETQYF	TGTGCCAGCAGCTTAGGTCCCGGGACTAGCGGGGGAGAGGTAGAGACCCAGTACTTC
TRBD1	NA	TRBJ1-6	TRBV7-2	CASGRDRITPLHF	TGTGCCAGCGGCCGGGACAGAATCACACCCCTCCACTTT
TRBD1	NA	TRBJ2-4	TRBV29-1	CSVEEQGAKNIQYF	TGCAGCGTTGAAGAACAGGGGGCGAAAAACATTCAGTACTTC
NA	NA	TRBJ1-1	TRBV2	CASSKGRMNTEAFF	TGTGCCAGCAGCAAGGGACGGATGAACACTGAAGCTTTCTTT
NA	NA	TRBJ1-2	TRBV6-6	CATRTVNYGYTF	TGTGCCACCAGGACAGTTAACTATGGCTACACCTTC
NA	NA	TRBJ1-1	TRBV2	CASSEGRENTEAFF	TGTGCCAGCAGTGAAGGGAGAGAGAACACTGAAGCTTTCTTT
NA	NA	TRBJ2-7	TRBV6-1	CASHQGNQAQYF	TGTGCCAGCCATCAAGGGAACCAGGCGCAGTACTTC
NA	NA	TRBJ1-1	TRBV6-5	CASSYSIRNTEAFF	TGTGCCAGCAGTTACTCGATAAGGAACACTGAAGCTTTCTTT
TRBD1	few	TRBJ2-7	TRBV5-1	CASSKDRGDYEQYF	TGCGCCAGCAGCAAAGACAGGGGGGATTACGAGCAGTACTTC
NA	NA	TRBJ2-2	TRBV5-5	CASSLALTDYIGELFF	TGTGCCAGCAGCTTGGCCCTGACAGATTACATTGGGGAGCTGTTTTTT
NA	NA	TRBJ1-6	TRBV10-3	CAISESPQSPLHF	TGTGCCATCAGTGAGTCGCCCCAGTCACCCCTCCACTTT
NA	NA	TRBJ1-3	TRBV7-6	CASSLALSGAGNTIYF	TGTGCCAGCAGCTTAGCGCTTTCGGGGGCTGGAAACACCATATATTTT
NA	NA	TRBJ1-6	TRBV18	CASSSGTSSPLHF	TGTGCCAGCTCTTCCGGGACTAGTTCACCCCTCCACTTT
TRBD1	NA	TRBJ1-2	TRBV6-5	CASSRQGGPADGYTF	TGTGCCAGCAGCAGACAGGGGGGCCCCGCGGATGGCTACACCTTC
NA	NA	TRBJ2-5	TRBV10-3	CAISESKVPYETQYF	TGTGCCATCAGTGAGTCGAAGGTCCCCTATGAGACCCAGTACTTC
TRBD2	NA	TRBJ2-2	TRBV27	CASTLGLPNTGELFF	TGTGCCAGCACTCTGGGACTACCGAACACCGGGGAGCTGTTTTTT
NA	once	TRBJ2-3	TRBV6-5	CASSYSSGRGDTQYF	TGTGCCAGCAGTTACTCATCAGGGAGGGGGGATACGCAGTATTTT
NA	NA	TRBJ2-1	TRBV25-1	CASSEGRARSYNEQFF	TGTGCCAGCAGTGAAGGGCGGGCCCGCTCCTACAATGAGCAGTTCTTC
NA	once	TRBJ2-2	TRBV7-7	CASSVGQHSGELFF	TGTGCTAGCAGCGTAGGACAGCACTCCGGGGAGCTGTTTTTT
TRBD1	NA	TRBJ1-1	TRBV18	CASSLPGTGTEAFF	TGTGCCAGCTCACTGCCCGGGACAGGGACTGAAGCTTTCTTT
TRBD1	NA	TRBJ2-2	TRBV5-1	CASSLFGQGANTGELFF	TGCGCCAGCAGCTTGTTTGGACAGGGGGCGAACACCGGGGAGCTGTTTTTT
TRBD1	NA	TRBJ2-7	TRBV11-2	CASSPDRLTLYEQYF	TGTGCCAGCAGCCCGGACAGGCTGACCCTCTACGAGCAGTACTTC